This TCR beta chain was captured in a study of shared clonotypes between healthy human individuals. Study results and caveats: It was the non-shared clonotypes that had lower generation probabilities than clonotypes shared by all four donors. Though the depth was large, rarefaction showed that sorted-subset sequencing was incomplete.

Terminally differentiated effector memory CD45RA+ cells were excluded from the naive CD8 cells, which were CD45RO-negative and positively selected for CCR7. V dropped 6 bases and J dropped 4 bases, with 25 bases sitting between them. This CDR3 has 18 amino acids. Germline assignment: CDR1 MNHEY and CDR2 SMNVEV (reference sequence). On this clone itself: The antigen remains unidentified.

As processed by the authors: ImmunoSEQ only sent back junction sequences with no quality scores, so filtering was done differently. Using immunoSEQ multiplex PCR, the repertoire was profiled, and TCRdb retains in-frame clones only, with some absent. V, J and clone size are taken as reported in that table, and D and trimming were inferred from the DNA itself. Among 2 million to 2.5 million clones listed, 85% to 95% were seen once. V gene TRBV27 combines with J gene TRBJ2-1; no definite D call. Sequencing was carried out using naive CD8+ T cells from PBMCs. The source is a young man in good health. Some clones in this sample may be carry-over from other donors' samples. CDR3 sequence (DNA): TGTGCCAGCAGCCAAGGCCCAGGACCCCCAAGTAAATACAATGAGCAGTTCTTC. Encoded protein: CASSQGPGPPSKYNEQFF.